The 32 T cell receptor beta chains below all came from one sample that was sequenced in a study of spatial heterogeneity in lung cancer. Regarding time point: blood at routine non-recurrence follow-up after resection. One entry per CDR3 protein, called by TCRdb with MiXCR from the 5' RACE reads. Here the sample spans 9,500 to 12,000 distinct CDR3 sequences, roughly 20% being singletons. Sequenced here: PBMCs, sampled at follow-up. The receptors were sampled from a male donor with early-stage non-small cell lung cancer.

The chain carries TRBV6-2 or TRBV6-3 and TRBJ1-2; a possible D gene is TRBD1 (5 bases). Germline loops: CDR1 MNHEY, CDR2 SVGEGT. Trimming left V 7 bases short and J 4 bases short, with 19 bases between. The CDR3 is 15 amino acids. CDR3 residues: CASTLGPPHPYGYTF. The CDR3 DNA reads TGTGCCAGCACCTTGGGACCGCCTCACCCCTATGGCTACACCTTC.

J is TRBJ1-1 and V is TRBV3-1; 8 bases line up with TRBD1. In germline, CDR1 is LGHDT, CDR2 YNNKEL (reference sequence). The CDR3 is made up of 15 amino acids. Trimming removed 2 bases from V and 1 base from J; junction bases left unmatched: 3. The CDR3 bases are TGTGCCAGCAGCCAAAGACAGGGGCCGAACACTGAAGCTTTCTTT. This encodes CASSQRQGPNTEAFF.

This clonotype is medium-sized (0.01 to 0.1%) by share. The CDR3 sequence: CASSFGSWGTEAFF. In DNA form, the CDR3 reads TGTGCCAGCAGCTTTGGCTCGTGGGGCACTGAAGCTTTCTTT. The rearrangement joins TRBV7-9 to TRBJ1-1; D is uncertain. The germline V gene encodes CDR1 SEHNR and CDR2 FQNEAQ (reference sequence). V dropped 3 bases and J dropped 4 bases, with 12 bases sitting between them. This CDR3 is built from 14 residues. Using reference TRBV7-9 and TRBJ1-1 for the parts outside the CDR3, the full variable domain is DTGVSQNPRHKITKRGQNVTFRCDPISEHNRLYWYRQTLGQGPEFLTYFQNEAQLEKSRLLSDRFSAERPKGSFSTLEIQRTEQGDSAMYLCASSFGSWGTEAFFGQGTRLTVV.

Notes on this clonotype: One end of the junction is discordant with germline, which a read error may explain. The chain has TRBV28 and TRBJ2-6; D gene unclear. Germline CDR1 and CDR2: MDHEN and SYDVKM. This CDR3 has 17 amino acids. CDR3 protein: CATSGSQSSSGANVLTF. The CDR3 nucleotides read TGTGCCACCAGTGGATCCCAATCCAGCTCTGGGGCCAACGTCCTGACTTTC.

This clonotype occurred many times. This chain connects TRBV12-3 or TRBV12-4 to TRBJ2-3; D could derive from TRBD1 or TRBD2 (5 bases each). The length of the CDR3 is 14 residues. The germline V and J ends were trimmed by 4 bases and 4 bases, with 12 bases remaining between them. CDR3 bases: TGTGCCAGCAGTTCGTCCAGGGACCCAGATACGCAGTATTTT. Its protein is CASSSSRDPDTQYF.

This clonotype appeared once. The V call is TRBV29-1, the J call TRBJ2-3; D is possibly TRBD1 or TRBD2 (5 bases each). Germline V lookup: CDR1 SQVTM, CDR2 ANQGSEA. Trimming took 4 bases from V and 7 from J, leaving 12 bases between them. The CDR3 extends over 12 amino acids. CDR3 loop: CSVVGDRHTQYF. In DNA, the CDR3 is TGCAGCGTTGTGGGGGACCGGCATACGCAGTATTTT.

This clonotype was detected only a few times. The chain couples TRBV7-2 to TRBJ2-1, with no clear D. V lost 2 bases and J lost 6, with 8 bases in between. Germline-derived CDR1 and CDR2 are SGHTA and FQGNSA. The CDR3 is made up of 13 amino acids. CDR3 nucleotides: TGTGCCAGCAGCTTATGGCCGGTCAATGAGCAGTTCTTC. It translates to CASSLWPVNEQFF.

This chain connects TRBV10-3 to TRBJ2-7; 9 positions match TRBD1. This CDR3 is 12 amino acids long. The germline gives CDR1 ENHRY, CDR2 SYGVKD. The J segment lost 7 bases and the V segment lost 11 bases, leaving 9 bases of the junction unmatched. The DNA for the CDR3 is TGTGCCTCTCGGACAGGGGTGAGGGAGCAGTACTTC. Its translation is CASRTGVREQYF.

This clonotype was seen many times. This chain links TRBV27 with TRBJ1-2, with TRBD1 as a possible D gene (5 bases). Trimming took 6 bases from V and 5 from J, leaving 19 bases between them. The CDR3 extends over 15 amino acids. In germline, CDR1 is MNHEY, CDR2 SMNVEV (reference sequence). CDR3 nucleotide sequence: TGTGCCAGCAGCCAGGACACGGATGGCCTATATGGCTACACCTTC. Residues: CASSQDTDGLYGYTF.

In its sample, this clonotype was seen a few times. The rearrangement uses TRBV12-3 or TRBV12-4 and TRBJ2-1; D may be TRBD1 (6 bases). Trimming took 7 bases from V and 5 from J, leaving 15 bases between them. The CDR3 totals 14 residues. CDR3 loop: CASNLGTPDNEQFF. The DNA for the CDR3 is TGTGCCAGCAATCTGGGGACACCTGACAATGAGCAGTTCTTC.

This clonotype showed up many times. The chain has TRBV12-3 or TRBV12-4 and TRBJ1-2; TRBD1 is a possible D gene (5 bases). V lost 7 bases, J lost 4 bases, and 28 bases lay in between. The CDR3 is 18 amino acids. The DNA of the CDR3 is TGTGCCAGCACCTTACGTGGGACCGAAGACGAGGTGGGCTATGGCTACACCTTC. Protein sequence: CASTLRGTEDEVGYGYTF.

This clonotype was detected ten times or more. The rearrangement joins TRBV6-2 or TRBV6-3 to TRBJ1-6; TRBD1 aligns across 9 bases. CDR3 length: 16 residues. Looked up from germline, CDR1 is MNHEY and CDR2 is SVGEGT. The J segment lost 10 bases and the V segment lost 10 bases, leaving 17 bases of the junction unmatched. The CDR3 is CATLTPSDGTGSPLHF. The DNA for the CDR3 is TGTGCCACCCTAACACCGTCGGACGGGACAGGGTCACCCCTCCACTTT.

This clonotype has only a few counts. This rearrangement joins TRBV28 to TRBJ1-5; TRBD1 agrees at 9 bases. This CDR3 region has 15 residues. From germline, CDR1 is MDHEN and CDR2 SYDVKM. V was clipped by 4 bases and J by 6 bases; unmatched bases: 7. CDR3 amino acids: CASSSPGTGLQPQHF. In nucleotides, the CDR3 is TGTGCCAGCAGTTCACCCGGGACAGGGCTTCAGCCCCAGCATTTT.

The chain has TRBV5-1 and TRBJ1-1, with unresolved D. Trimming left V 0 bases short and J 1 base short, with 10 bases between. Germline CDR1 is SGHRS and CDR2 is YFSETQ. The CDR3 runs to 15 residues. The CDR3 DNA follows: TGCGCCAGCAGCTTGGAGGCGGCATCGAACACTGAAGCTTTCTTT. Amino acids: CASSLEAASNTEAFF.

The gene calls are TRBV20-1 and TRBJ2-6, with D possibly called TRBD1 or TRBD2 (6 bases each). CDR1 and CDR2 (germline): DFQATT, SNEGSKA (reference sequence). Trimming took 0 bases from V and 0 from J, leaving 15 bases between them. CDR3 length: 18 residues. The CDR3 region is CSARELGGSSSGANVLTF. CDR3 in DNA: TGCAGTGCTAGAGAGCTGGGGGGCTCCAGCTCTGGGGCCAACGTCCTGACTTTC.

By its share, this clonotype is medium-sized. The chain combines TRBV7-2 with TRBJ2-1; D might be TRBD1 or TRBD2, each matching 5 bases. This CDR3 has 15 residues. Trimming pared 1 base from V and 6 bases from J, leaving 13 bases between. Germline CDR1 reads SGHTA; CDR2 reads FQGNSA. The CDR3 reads CASSLDLGGFNEQFF. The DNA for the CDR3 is TGTGCCAGCAGCTTAGACCTTGGGGGTTTCAATGAGCAGTTCTTC.

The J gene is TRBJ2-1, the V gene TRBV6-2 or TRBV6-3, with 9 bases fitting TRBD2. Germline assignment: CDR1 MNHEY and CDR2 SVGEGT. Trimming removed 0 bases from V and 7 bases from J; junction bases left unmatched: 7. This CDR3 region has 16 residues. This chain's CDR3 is CASSYSMTSGGNEQFF. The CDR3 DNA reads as TGTGCCAGCAGTTACTCGATGACTAGCGGAGGGAATGAGCAGTTCTTC.

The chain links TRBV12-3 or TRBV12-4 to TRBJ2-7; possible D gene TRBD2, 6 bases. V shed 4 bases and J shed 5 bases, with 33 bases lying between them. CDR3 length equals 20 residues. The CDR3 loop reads CASSYLTRVSLTRTTNEQYF. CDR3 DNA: TGTGCCAGCAGTTATTTAACCCGGGTTTCACTTACTAGGACTACTAACGAGCAGTACTTC.

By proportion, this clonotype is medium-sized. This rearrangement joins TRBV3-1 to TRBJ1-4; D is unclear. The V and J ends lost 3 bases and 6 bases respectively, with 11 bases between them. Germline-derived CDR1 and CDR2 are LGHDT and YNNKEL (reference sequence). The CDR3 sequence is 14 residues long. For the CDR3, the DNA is TGTGCCAGCAGCCATCTGGGGATGGATGAAAAACTGTTTTTT. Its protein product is CASSHLGMDEKLFF.

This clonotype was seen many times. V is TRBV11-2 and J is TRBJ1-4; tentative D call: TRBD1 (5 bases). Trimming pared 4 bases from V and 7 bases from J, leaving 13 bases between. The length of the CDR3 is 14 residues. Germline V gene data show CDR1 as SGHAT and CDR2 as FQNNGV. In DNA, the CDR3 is TGTGCCAGCAGCTGGGGGAGAGGAGGTGAAAAACTGTTTTTT. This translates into CASSWGRGGEKLFF.

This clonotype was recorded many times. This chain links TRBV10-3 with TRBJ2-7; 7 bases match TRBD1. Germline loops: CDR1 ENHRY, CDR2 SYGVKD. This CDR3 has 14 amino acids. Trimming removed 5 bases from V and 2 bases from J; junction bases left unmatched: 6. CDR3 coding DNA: TGTGCCATCAGTTCAACAGGGGCTGCCTACGAGCAGTACTTC. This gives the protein CAISSTGAAYEQYF.

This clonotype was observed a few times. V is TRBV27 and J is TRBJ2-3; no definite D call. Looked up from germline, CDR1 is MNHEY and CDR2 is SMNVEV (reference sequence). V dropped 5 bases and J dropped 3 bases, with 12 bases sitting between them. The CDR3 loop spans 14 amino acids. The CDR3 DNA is TGTGCCAGCAGTCCCGACATGTCGACAGATACGCAGTATTTT. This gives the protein CASSPDMSTDTQYF.

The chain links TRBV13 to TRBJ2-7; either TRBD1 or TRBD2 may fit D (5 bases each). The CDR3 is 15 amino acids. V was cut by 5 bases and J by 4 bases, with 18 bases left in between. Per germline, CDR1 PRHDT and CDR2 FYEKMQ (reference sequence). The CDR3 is CASSPRGEGRYEQYF. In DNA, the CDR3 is TGTGCCAGCAGCCCCAGAGGAGAGGGGCGGTACGAGCAGTACTTC.

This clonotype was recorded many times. The CDR3 region is CASSLRASYEQYF. DNA of the CDR3: TGTGCCAGCAGTTTGAGGGCTAGCTACGAGCAGTACTTC. The J gene is TRBJ2-7, the V gene TRBV27; weak D call: TRBD2 (5 bases). CDR3 length equals 13 residues. Germline assignment: CDR1 MNHEY and CDR2 SMNVEV (reference sequence). Deletions cut 3 bases from V and 3 bases from J, with 9 bases between.

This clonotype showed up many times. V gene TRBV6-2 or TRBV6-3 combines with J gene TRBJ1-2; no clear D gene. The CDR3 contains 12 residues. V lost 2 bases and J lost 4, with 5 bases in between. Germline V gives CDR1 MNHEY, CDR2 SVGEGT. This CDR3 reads CASSYTPYGYTF. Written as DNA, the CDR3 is TGTGCCAGCAGTTACACCCCCTATGGCTACACCTTC.

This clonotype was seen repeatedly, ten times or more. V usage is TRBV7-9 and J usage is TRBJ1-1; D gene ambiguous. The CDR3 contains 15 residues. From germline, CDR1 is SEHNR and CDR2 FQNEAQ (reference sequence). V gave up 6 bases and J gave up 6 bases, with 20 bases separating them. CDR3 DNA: TGTGCCAGCAGACCCCCCCCGCGATTGGGATCTGAAGCTTTCTTT. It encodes CASRPPPRLGSEAFF.

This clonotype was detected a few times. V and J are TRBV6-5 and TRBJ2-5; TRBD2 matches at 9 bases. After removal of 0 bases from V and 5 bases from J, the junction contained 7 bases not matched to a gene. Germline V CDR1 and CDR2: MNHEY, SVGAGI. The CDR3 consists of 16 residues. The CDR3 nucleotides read TGTGCCAGCAGTTACTCGTCTAGCGGGGAACGGGAGACCCAGTACTTC. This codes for CASSYSSSGERETQYF.

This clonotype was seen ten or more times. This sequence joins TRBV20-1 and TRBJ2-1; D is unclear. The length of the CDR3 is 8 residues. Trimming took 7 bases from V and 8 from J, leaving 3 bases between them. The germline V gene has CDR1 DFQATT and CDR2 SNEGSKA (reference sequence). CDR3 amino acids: CSGDEQFF. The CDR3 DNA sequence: TGCAGTGGAGATGAGCAGTTCTTC.

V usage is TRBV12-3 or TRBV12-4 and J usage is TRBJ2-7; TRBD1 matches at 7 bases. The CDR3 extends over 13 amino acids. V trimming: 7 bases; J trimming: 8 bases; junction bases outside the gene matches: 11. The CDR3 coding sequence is TGTGCCAGCACCCCACAGGGGCAAAGCAAGCAGTACTTC. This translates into CASTPQGQSKQYF.

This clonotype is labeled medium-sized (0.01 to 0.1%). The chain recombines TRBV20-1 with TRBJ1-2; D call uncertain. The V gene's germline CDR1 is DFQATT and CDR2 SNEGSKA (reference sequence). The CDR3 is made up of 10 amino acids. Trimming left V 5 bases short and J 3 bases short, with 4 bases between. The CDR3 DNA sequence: TGCAGTGCTGGCGACTATGGCTACACCTTC. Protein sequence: CSAGDYGYTF.

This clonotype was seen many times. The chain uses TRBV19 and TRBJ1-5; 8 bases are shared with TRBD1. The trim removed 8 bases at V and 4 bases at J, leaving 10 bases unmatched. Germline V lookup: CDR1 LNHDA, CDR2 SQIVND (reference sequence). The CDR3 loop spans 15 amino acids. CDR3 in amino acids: CASGIEDRANQPQHF. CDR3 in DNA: TGTGCCAGTGGGATCGAGGACAGGGCTAATCAGCCCCAGCATTTT.

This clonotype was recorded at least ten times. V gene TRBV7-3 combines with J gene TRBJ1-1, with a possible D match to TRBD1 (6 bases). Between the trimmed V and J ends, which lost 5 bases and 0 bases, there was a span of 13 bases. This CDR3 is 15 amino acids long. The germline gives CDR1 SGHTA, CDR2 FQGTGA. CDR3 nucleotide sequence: TGTGCCAGCAGCACCCAGACAGGCCTGAACACTGAAGCTTTCTTT. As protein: CASSTQTGLNTEAFF.